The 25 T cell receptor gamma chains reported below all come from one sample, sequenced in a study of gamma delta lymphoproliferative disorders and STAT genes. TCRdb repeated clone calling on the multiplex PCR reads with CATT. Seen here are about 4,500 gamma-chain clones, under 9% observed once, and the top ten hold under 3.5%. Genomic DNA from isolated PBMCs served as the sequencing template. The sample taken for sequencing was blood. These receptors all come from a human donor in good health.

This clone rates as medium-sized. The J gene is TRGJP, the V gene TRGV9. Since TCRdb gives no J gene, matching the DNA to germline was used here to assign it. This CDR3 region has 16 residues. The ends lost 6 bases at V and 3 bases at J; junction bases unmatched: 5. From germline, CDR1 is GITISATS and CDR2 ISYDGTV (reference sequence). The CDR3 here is CALWREQELGKKIKVF. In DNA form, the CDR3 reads TGTGCCTTGTGGCGCGAGCAAGAGTTGGGCAAAAAAATCAAGGTATTT.

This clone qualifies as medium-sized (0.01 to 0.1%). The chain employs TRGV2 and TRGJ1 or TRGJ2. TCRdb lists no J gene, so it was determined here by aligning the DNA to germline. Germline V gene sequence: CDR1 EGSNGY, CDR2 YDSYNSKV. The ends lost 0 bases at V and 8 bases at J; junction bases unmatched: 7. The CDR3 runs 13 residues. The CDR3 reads CATWDGPGHKKLF. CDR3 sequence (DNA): TGTGCCACCTGGGACGGGCCGGGGCATAAGAAACTCTTT.

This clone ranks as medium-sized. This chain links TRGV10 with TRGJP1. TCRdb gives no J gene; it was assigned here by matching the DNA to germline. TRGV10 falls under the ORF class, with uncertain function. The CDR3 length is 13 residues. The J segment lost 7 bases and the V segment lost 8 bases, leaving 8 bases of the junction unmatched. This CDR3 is CAAWGDHGWFKIF. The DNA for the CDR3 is TGTGCTGCGTGGGGAGACCATGGTTGGTTCAAGATATTT.

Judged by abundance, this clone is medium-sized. The CDR3 here is CALWEGYKKLF. CDR3 nucleotide sequence: TGTGCCTTGTGGGAGGGTTATAAGAAACTCTTT. V is TRGV9 and J is TRGJ1 or TRGJ2. The J gene was not available in TCRdb and was assigned here by matching the DNA to germline segments. CDR3 length equals 11 residues. The germline V gene has CDR1 GITISATS and CDR2 ISYDGTV (reference sequence). The V segment lost 2 bases and the J segment 6 bases; nucleotides outside the gene matches: 1.

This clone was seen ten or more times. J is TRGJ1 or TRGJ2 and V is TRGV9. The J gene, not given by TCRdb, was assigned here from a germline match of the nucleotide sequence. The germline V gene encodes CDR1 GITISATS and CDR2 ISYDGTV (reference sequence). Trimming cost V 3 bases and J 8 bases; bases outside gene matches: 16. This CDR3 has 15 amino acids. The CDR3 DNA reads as TGTGCCTTGTGGGAGTGCCTACTAAACTGTGATAAGAAACTCTTT. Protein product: CALWECLLNCDKKLF.

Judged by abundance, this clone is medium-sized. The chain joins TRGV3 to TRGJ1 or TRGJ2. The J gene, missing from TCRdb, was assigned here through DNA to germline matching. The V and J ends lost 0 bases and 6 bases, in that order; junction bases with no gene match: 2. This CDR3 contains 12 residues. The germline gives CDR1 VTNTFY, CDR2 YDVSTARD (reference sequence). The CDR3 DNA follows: TGTGCCACCTGGGACAGGCCTTATAAGAAACTCTTT. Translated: CATWDRPYKKLF.

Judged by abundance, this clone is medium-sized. Here the CDR3 DNA reads TGTGCCACCTGGGAAAAACCCCCTTTTTATTATAAGAAACTCTTT. This sequence encodes CATWEKPPFYYKKLF. The chain joins TRGV8 to TRGJ1 or TRGJ2. Here the J gene was assigned by germline matching of the DNA, as TCRdb has none. V was clipped by 4 bases and J by 3 bases; unmatched bases: 12. The V gene's germline CDR1 is VENAVY and CDR2 YDSYNSRV. CDR3 length: 15 residues.

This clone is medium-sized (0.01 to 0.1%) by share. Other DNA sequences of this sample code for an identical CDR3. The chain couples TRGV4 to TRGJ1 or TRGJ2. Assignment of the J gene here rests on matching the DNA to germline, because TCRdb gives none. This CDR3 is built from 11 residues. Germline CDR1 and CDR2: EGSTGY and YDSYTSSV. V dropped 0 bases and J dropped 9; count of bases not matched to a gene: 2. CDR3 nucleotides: TGTGCCACCTGGGATGGGCCTAAGAAACTCTTT. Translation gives CATWDGPKKLF.

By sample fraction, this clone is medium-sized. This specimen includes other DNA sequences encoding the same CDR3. CDR3 protein: CATWDGPGHKKLF. The CDR3 DNA sequence: TGTGCCACCTGGGATGGGCCGGGTCATAAGAAACTCTTT. V gene TRGV4 combines with J gene TRGJ1 or TRGJ2. Matching the DNA to germline supplied the J gene, which TCRdb does not give. V shed 0 bases and J 8 bases; nucleotides not matched to a gene: 7. The CDR3 contains 13 residues. Germline values: CDR1 EGSTGY, CDR2 YDSYTSSV.

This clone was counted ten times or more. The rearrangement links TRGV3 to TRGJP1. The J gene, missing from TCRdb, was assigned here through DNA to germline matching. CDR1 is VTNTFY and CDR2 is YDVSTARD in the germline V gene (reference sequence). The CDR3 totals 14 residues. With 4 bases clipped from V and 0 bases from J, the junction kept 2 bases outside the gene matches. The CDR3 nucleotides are TGTGCCACCTGGGAATATACCACTGGTTGGTTCAAGATATTT. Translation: CATWEYTTGWFKIF.

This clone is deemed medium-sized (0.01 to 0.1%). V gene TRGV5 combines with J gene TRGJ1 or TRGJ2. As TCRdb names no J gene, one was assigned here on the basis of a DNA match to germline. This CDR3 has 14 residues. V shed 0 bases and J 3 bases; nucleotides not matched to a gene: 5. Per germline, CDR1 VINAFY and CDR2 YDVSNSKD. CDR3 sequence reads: CATWDRPPYYKKLF. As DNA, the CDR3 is TGTGCCACCTGGGACAGGCCCCCTTATTATAAGAAACTCTTT.

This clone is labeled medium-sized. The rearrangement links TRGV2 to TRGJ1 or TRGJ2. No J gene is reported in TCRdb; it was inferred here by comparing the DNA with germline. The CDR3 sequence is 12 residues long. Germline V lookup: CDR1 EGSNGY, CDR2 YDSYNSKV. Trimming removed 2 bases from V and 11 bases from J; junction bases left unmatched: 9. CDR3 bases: TGTGCCACCTGGGACGCCCCTAGTGAGAAACTCTTT. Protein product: CATWDAPSEKLF.

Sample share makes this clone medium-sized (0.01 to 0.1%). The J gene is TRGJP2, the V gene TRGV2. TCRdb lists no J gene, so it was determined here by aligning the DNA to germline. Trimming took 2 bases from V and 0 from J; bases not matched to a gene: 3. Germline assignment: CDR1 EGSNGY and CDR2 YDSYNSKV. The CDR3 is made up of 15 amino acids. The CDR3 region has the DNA TGTGCCACCTGGGACGAGGATAGTAGTGATTGGATCAAGACGTTT. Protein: CATWDEDSSDWIKTF.

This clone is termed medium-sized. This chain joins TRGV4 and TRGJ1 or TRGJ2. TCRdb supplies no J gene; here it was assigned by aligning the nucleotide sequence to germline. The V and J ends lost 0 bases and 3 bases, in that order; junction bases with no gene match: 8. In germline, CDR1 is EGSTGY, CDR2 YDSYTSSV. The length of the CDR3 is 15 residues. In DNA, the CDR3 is TGTGCCACCTGGGATGGGCCGTCAATTTATTATAAGAAACTCTTT. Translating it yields CATWDGPSIYYKKLF.

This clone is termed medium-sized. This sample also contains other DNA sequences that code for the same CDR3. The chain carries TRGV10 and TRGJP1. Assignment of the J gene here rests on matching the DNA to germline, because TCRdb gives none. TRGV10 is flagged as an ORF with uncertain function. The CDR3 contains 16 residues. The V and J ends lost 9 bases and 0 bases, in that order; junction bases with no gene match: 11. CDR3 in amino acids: CAACHQDNTTGWFKIF. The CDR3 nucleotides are TGTGCTGCGTGCCATCAGGATAATACCACTGGTTGGTTCAAGATATTT.

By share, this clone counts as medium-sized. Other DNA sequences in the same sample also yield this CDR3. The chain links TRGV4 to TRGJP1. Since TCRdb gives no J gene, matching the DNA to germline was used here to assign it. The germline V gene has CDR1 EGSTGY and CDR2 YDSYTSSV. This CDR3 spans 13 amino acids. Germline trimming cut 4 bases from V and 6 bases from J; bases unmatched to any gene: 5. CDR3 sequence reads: CATWDGPGWFKIF. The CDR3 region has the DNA TGTGCCACCTGGGACGGGCCTGGTTGGTTCAAGATATTT.

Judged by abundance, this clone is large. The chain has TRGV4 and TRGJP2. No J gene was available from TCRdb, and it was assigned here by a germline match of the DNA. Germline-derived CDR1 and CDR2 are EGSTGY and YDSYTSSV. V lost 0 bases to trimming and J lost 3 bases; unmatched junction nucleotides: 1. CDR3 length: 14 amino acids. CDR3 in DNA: TGTGCCACCTGGGATGGGGGTAGTGATTGGATCAAGACGTTT. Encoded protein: CATWDGGSDWIKTF.

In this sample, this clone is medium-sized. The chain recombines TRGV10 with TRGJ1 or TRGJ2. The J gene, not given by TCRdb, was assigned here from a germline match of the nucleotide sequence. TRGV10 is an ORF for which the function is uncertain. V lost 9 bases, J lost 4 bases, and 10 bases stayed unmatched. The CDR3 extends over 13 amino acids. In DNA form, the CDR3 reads TGTGCTGCGTGCATTCTGGGGTATTATAAGAAACTCTTT. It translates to CAACILGYYKKLF.

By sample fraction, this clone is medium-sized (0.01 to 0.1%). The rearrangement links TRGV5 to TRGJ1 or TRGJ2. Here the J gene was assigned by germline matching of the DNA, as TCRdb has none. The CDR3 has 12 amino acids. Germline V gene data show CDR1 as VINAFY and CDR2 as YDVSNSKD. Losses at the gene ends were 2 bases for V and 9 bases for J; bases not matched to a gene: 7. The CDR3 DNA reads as TGTGCCACCTGGGACACTCAACGTAAGAAACTCTTT. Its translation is CATWDTQRKKLF.

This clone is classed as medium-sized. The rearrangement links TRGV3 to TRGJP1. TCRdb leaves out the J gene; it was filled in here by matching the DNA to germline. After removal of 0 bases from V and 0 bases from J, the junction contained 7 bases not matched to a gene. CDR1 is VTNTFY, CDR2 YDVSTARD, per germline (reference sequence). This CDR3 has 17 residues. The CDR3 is CATWDRHRNTTGWFKIF. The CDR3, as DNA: TGTGCCACCTGGGACAGGCACAGAAATACCACTGGTTGGTTCAAGATATTT.

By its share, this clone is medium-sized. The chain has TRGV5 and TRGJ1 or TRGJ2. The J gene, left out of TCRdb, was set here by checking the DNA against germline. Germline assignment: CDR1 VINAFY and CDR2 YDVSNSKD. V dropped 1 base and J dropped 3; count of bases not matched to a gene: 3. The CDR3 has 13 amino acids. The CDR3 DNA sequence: TGTGCCACCTGGGACAGATCTTATTATAAGAAACTCTTT. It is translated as CATWDRSYYKKLF.

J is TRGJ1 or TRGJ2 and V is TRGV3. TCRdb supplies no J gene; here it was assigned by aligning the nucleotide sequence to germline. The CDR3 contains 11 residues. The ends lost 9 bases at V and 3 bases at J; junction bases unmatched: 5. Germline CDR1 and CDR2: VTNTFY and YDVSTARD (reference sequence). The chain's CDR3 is CATDFYYKKLF. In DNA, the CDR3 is TGTGCCACCGATTTTTATTATAAGAAACTCTTT.

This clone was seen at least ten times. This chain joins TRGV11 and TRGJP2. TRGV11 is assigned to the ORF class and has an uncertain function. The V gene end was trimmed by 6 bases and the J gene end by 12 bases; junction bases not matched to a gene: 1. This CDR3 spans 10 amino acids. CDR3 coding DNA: TGTGCCTGCTGGATTGGGATCAAGACGTTT. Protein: CACWIGIKTF.

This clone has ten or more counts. This CDR3 is CACWIRHEDTGWFKIF. The DNA of the CDR3 is TGTGCCTGCTGGATTAGGCACGAGGACACTGGTTGGTTCAAGATATTT. The V and J genes are TRGV11 and TRGJP1. The J gene was not available in TCRdb and was assigned here by matching the DNA to germline segments. TRGV11 is an ORF, and what it does is uncertain. J gave up 4 bases and V 0 bases, and 5 bases lay outside the gene matches. CDR3 length: 16 residues.

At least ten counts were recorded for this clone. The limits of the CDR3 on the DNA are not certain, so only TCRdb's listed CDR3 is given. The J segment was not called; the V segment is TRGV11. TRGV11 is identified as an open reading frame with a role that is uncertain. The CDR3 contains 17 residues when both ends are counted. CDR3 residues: CTTVPAGLGPNYYKKLF.